This T cell receptor beta chain originates from a study of T cell repertoires in cytomegalovirus infection. Background on the study: Use of recently identified HLA-C-restricted and well-studied HLA-B-restricted CMV epitopes was part of the study. Public TCR beta signatures indicated both CMV infection and matching HLA type.

TCRdb analysed the reads with MiXCR anew, one entry per CDR3 protein. The table includes about 110,000 distinct CDR3 sequences, approximately 45% detected once. Comment on this clonotype: The antigen is not known.

The V gene's germline CDR1 is MNHEY and CDR2 SMNVEV (reference sequence). CDR3 length: 14 amino acids. Trimming stripped 0 bases from V and 5 bases from J, with 11 bases between. The clonotype was recovered from a human donor in good health (CMV status not recorded). Some clones in this sample may be carry-over from other donors' samples. The chain joins TRBV27 to TRBJ2-7; D may be TRBD2 (5 bases). Source: CD8+ T cells from cultured PBMCs, taken from culture after CMV antigen stimulation. In DNA, the CDR3 is TGTGCCAGCAGTTTATCCCCCGGGGTGCACGAGCAGTACTTC. Its protein product is CASSLSPGVHEQYF.